The text below deals with one TCR beta chain. Its antigen is unknown. The sample is drawn from a study of OX40 agonist ivuxolimab in advanced cancers. Study as a whole: Patients treated during dose escalation were battling hepatocellular carcinoma, melanoma, renal cell or head and neck cancer. Earlier treatment with anti-PD-1, anti-PD-L1 or anti-CTLA-4 was permitted, and roughly 40% had received some. The study's findings and limits: Expanded peripheral T cells had an undetermined antigen specificity. CD8+ T cells averaged more expanded clones than CD4+.

TCRdb's table, derived via immunoSEQ multiplex PCR, lists solely in-frame clones and lacks some. The sample lists 60,000 to 90,000 clones, 88% occurring once. Germline V lookup: CDR1 MDHEN, CDR2 SYDVKM. Trimming took 6 bases from V and 6 from J; bases not matched to a gene: 10. The CDR3 sequence is 17 residues long. J is TRBJ2-1 and V is TRBV28; the match to TRBD2 covers 14 bases. Specimen: CD4+ or CD8+ T cells sorted from blood, collected in a trial of the OX40 agonist ivuxolimab. The TCR comes from an adult with an advanced solid tumor such as melanoma, head and neck, liver or kidney cancer. CDR3 DNA sequence: TGTGCCAGCAGACCACCGGGACTAGCGGGGGTCATCAATGAGCAGTTCTTC. It codes for CASRPPGLAGVINEQFF.